The 3 T cell receptor beta chains below come from one sample, sequenced in a study of T cell changes during pregnancy in multiple sclerosis. Generated by immunoSEQ multiplex PCR, the TCRdb table keeps only in-frame clones and is missing some. The data contain more than 15,000 clones, 85% to 90% of them singletons. The source material was CD8+ T cells from peripheral blood mononuclear cells, sampled in the third trimester of pregnancy. The receptors shown here come from a female donor in good health, enrolled as a control in a pregnancy study.

V is TRBV7-9 and J is TRBJ2-4; 8 bases agree with TRBD1. With 5 bases clipped from V and 0 bases from J, the junction kept 6 bases outside the gene matches. Germline-derived CDR1 and CDR2 are SEHNR and FQNEAQ (reference sequence). The CDR3 sequence is 16 residues long. In DNA form, the CDR3 reads TGTGCCAGCAGCGCGGGACAGGCACTAGCCAAAAACATTCAGTACTTC. Protein product: CASSAGQALAKNIQYF. Filled out from reference TRBV7-9 and TRBJ2-4, the complete variable domain reads DTGVSQNPRHKITKRGQNVTFRCDPISEHNRLYWYRQTLGQGPEFLTYFQNEAQLEKSRLLSDRFSAERPKGSFSTLEIQRTEQGDSAMYLCASSAGQALAKNIQYFGAGTRLSVL.

The chain combines TRBV14 with TRBJ1-4; D is uncertain. Trimming removed 0 bases from V and 0 bases from J, with 11 bases in between. The CDR3 consists of 17 residues. Germline CDR1 SGHDN, CDR2 FVKESK. The CDR3 loop is CASSQEVGRATNEKLFF. The CDR3 nucleotides read TGTGCCAGCAGCCAAGAGGTGGGGAGAGCAACTAATGAAAAACTGTTTTTT.

The chain has TRBV27 and TRBJ2-1, with D unresolved. This CDR3 spans 15 amino acids. CDR1 is MNHEY and CDR2 is SMNVEV in the germline V gene (reference sequence). The germline V and J ends were trimmed by 4 bases and 0 bases, with 10 bases remaining between them. The CDR3 coding sequence is TGTGCCAGCAGTTATACGGCGGACTCCTACAATGAGCAGTTCTTC. This sequence encodes CASSYTADSYNEQFF.